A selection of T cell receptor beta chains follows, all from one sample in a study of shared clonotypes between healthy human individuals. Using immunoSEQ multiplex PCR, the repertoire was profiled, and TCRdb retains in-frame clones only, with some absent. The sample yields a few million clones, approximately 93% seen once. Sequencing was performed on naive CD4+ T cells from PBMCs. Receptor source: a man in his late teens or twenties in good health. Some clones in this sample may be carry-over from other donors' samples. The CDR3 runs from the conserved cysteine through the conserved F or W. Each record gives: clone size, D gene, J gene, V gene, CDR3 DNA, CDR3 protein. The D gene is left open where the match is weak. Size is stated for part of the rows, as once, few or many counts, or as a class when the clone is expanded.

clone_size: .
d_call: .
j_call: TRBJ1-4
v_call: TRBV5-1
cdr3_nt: TGCGCCAGCAGCTCCGGACAGAACCTTAATGAAAAACTGTTTTTT
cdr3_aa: CASSSGQNLNEKLFF

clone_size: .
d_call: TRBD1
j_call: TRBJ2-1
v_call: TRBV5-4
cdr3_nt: TGTGCCAGCAGCCCGGACAGGGCCGGCAATGAGCAGTTCTTC
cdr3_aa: CASSPDRAGNEQFF

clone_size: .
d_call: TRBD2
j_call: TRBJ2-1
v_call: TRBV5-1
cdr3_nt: TGCGCCAGCAGCTTGGGACTAGCGGGAGGATTCTCCTACAATGAGCAGTTCTTC
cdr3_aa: CASSLGLAGGFSYNEQFF

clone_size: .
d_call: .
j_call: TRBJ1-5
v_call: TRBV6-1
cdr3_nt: TGTGCCAGCATCAACGGGGGTTATAGCAATCAGCCCCAGCATTTT
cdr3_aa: CASINGGYSNQPQHF

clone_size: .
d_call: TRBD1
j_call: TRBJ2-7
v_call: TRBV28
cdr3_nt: TGTGCCAGCAGTTTGGCCGCGGTCGGGACAGCCCCGGGCGCGAGGGAGCAGTACTTC
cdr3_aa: CASSLAAVGTAPGAREQYF

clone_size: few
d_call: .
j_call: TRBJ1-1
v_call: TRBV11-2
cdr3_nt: TGTGCCAGCAGCCCTCAGGGGCTTGGTGAAGCTTTCTTT
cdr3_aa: CASSPQGLGEAFF

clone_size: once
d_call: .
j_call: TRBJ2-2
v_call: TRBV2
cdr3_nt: TGTGCCAGCAGTGAATACAGGGTTGGGAACACCGGGGAGCTGTTTTTT
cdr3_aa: CASSEYRVGNTGELFF

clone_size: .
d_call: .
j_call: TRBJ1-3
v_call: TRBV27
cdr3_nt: TGTGCCAGCAGTTTATCGTGGCCCGGCCTCTCTGGAAACACCATATATTTT
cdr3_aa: CASSLSWPGLSGNTIYF

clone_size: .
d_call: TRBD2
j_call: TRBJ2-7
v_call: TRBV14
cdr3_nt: TGTGCCAGCAGCCAAAGGACTCTAGCGGGTCCGGGCGAGCAGTACTTC
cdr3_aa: CASSQRTLAGPGEQYF

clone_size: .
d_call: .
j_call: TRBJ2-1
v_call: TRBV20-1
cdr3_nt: TGCAGTGCCGCTGAGGTAGATGAGCAGTTCTTC
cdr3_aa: CSAAEVDEQFF

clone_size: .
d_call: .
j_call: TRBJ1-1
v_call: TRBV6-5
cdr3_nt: TGTGCCAGCAGTTATTCAGGGGCGGTTGAAGCTTTCTTT
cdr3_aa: CASSYSGAVEAFF

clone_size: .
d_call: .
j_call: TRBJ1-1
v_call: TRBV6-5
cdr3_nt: TGTGCCAGCAGTCCTACCGCAACCAGGGGCCAAGCTTTCTTT
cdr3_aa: CASSPTATRGQAFF

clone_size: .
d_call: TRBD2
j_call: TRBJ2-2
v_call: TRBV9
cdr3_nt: TGTGCCAGCAGCGTAGCTAGCGGGCGAACGAACACCGGGGAGCTGTTTTTT
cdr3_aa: CASSVASGRTNTGELFF

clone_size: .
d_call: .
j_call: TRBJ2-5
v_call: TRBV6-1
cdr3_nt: TGTGCCAGCAGTGATTGGACGGAGTACCAAGAGACCCAGTACTTC
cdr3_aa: CASSDWTEYQETQYF

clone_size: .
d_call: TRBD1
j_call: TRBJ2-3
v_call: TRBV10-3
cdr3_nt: TGTGCCATCAGCGCAACCTTAAGACAGGGTATAAGCACAGATACGCAGTATTTT
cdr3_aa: CAISATLRQGISTDTQYF

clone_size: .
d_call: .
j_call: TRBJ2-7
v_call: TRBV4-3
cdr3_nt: TGCGCCAGCAGCCAAGATCTGGGGGGTTCCTACGAGCAGTACTTC
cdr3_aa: CASSQDLGGSYEQYF

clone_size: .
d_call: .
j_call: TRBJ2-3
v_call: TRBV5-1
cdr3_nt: TGCGCCAGCAGCTTGGTAGGTTTGGGGCAGGATACAGATACGCAGTATTTT
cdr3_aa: CASSLVGLGQDTDTQYF

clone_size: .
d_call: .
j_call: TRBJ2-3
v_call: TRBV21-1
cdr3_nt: TGTGCCAGCGTCGATCGGACCGATACGCAGTATTTT
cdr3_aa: CASVDRTDTQYF

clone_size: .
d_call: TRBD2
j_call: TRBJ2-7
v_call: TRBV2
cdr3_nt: TGTGCCAGCAGGAAACTAGCGGGAGCGGGCGAGCAGTACTTC
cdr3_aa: CASRKLAGAGEQYF

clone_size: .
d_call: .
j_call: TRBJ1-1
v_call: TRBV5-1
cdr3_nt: TGCGCCAGCAGCCGACTGGGACGAAACACTGAAGCTTTCTTT
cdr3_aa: CASSRLGRNTEAFF

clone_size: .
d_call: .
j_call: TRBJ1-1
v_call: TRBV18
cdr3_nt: TGTGCCAGCTCACCAATTTCTGGGGTATCCGGCACTGAAGCTTTCTTT
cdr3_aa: CASSPISGVSGTEAFF

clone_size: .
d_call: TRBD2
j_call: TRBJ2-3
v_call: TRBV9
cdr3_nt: TGTGCCAGCAGCGTAGTCACTAGCGGGAGAATAGATACGCAGTATTTT
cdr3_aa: CASSVVTSGRIDTQYF